Below, 24 T cell receptor beta chains from the same sample are listed, as sequenced in a study of molecular identifiers for immune sequencing clone quantification. TCRdb reprocessed the PCR reads with MiXCR, giving one entry per CDR3 protein. The table has roughly 300,000 distinct CDR3 sequences, under 25% seen once. Material: naive CD8+ T cells from blood, with Jurkat cell RNA spiked in. Regarding subset: FACS-sorted CD8+CD4-CCR7+CD45RA+ naive T cells. The receptors were gathered from a human donor in good health. Some libraries in this study had Jurkat cell RNA spiked in.

Only a few counts were recorded for this clonotype. The V gene is TRBV7-9, the J gene TRBJ1-5, with unresolved D. V lost 2 bases and J lost 5, with 10 bases in between. The CDR3 has 14 amino acids. Germline-derived CDR1 and CDR2 are SEHNR and FQNEAQ (reference sequence). The CDR3 DNA reads TGTGCCAGCAGCTTAAGCCTGGAGGATCAGCCCCAGCATTTT. Amino acid sequence: CASSLSLEDQPQHF. Full variable domain (missing parts from reference TRBV7-9 and TRBJ1-5): DTGVSQNPRHKITKRGQNVTFRCDPISEHNRLYWYRQTLGQGPEFLTYFQNEAQLEKSRLLSDRFSAERPKGSFSTLEIQRTEQGDSAMYLCASSLSLEDQPQHFGDGTRLSIL.

In this sample, this clonotype turned up a few times. The rearrangement uses TRBV12-3 or TRBV12-4 and TRBJ2-2; perhaps TRBD1 as D (6 bases). Trimming left V 7 bases short and J 7 bases short, with 13 bases between. CDR3 length equals 13 residues. CDR3 amino acids: CASIQGQHGELFF. The CDR3 nucleotides are TGTGCCAGCATTCAAGGACAGCACGGGGAGCTGTTTTTT.

This clonotype showed up many times. V usage is TRBV5-6 and J usage is TRBJ1-2; D gene uncertain. Trimming shortened V by 4 bases and J by 3 bases, and 28 bases separated the two germline ends. CDR1 is SGHDT and CDR2 is YYEEEE in the germline V gene. The CDR3 covers 19 residues. In DNA form, the CDR3 reads TGTGCCAGCAGCCACTCCACCCGAGCCATCCGGGAAGAAGACTATGGCTACACCTTC. Residues: CASSHSTRAIREEDYGYTF.

This clonotype was observed at least ten times. J is TRBJ1-1 and V is TRBV11-2; D might be TRBD1 (6 bases). The CDR3 is made up of 16 amino acids. From germline, CDR1 is SGHAT and CDR2 FQNNGV. V shed 4 bases and J shed 3 bases, with 18 bases lying between them. For the CDR3, the DNA is TGTGCCAGCAGCTCCCTGGCCGGGGGGCTGGACACTGAAGCTTTCTTT. It encodes CASSSLAGGLDTEAFF. Looking up the rest from reference TRBV11-2 and TRBJ1-1 gives the full variable domain: EAGVAQSPRYKIIEKRQSVAFWCNPISGHATLYWYQQILGQGPKLLIQFQNNGVVDDSQLPKDRFSAERLKGVDSTLKIQPAKLEDSAVYLCASSSLAGGLDTEAFFGQGTRLTVV.

This clonotype was found many times. The rearrangement links TRBV6-2 or TRBV6-3 to TRBJ2-5; D perhaps matches TRBD1 (6 bases). This CDR3 comprises 15 residues. V lost 4 bases and J 2 bases, leaving 14 bases between the germline ends. Germline values: CDR1 MNHEY, CDR2 SVGEGT. The DNA of the CDR3 is TGTGCCAGCAGTTCCCTAAGACAGGAACAAGAGACCCAGTACTTC. Encoded protein: CASSSLRQEQETQYF.

At least ten counts were recorded for this clonotype. This chain connects TRBV5-5 to TRBJ2-6; no firm D call. The ends were cut back, 0 bases at V and 0 bases at J, with 13 bases in the middle. CDR1 is SGHKS, CDR2 YYEKEE, per germline (reference sequence). The CDR3 contains 18 residues. The CDR3 DNA reads TGTGCCAGCAGCTTGGCGAAAACTGGGGTCTCTGGGGCCAACGTCCTGACTTTC. It translates to CASSLAKTGVSGANVLTF.

This clonotype was seen ten or more times. The chain carries TRBV7-9 and TRBJ2-7; TRBD1 agrees at 10 bases. The V segment lost 4 bases and the J segment 4 bases; nucleotides outside the gene matches: 4. Per germline, CDR1 SEHNR and CDR2 FQNEAQ (reference sequence). The CDR3 covers 14 residues. The CDR3 loop reads CASSSQDRGYEQYF. CDR3 sequence (DNA): TGTGCCAGCAGCTCTCAGGACAGGGGGTACGAGCAGTACTTC. Drawing the rest from reference TRBV7-9 and TRBJ2-7, the complete variable domain is DTGVSQNPRHKITKRGQNVTFRCDPISEHNRLYWYRQTLGQGPEFLTYFQNEAQLEKSRLLSDRFSAERPKGSFSTLEIQRTEQGDSAMYLCASSSQDRGYEQYFGPGTRLTVT.

At least ten counts were recorded for this clonotype. The chain combines TRBV7-9 with TRBJ2-7; 7 bases are a match to TRBD1. Germline lookup yields CDR1 SEHNR and CDR2 FQNEAQ (reference sequence). This CDR3 is built from 12 residues. V lost 5 bases, J lost 12 bases, and 10 bases stayed unmatched. The CDR3 spells CASSQGRTGRYF. In DNA, the CDR3 is TGTGCCAGCAGCCAAGGCCGGACAGGACGGTACTTC.

This chain uses TRBV20-1 with TRBJ2-3; D might be TRBD1 or TRBD2, each matching 5 bases. The germline gives CDR1 DFQATT, CDR2 SNEGSKA (reference sequence). V was trimmed by 1 base and J by 3 bases, leaving 14 bases between them. The CDR3 runs to 15 residues. CDR3 in DNA: TGCAGTGCTAGAGCTGGGGACGGATTTACAGATACGCAGTATTTT. Protein sequence: CSARAGDGFTDTQYF.

This clonotype was seen ten or more times. V usage is TRBV6-2 or TRBV6-3 and J usage is TRBJ2-5, with D possibly being TRBD2 (5 bases). The V and J ends lost 2 bases and 3 bases respectively, with 7 bases between them. The V gene's germline CDR1 is MNHEY and CDR2 SVGEGT. The CDR3 spans 13 residues. The CDR3 sequence is CASSYRREETQYF. Here the CDR3 DNA reads TGTGCCAGCAGTTACAGGCGGGAAGAGACCCAGTACTTC.

The rearrangement uses TRBV5-1 and TRBJ2-7; D is ambiguous. Trimming left V 4 bases short and J 5 bases short, with 16 bases between. This CDR3 has 14 amino acids. Germline CDR1 reads SGHRS; CDR2 reads YFSETQ. CDR3 in amino acids: CASSPYLDSHEQYF. The CDR3 DNA reads as TGCGCCAGCAGCCCCTATCTAGATTCCCACGAGCAGTACTTC.

About this clonotype itself: The missing conserved phenylalanine or tryptophan at the end of this CDR3 makes a read error likely. This sequence joins TRBV7-9 and TRBJ1-1; 11 nucleotides agree with TRBD1. The CDR3 is 15 amino acids. With V trimmed by 5 bases and J by 0 bases, 2 bases remained unmatched. Germline V CDR1 and CDR2: SEHNR, FQNEAQ (reference sequence). In nucleotides, the CDR3 is TGTGCCAGCAGCGGGGGACAGGGGGTGAACACTGAAGCTTTCTCT. Its protein is CASSGGQGVNTEAFS.

This clonotype has only a few counts. This sequence joins TRBV12-3 or TRBV12-4 and TRBJ1-6; D ambiguous. Trimming removed 10 bases from V and 4 bases from J, with 8 bases in between. The CDR3 is 12 residues long. In nucleotides, the CDR3 is TGTGCCACCGGGCCATATAATTCACCCCTCCACTTT. Amino acids: CATGPYNSPLHF.

This clonotype has just a few counts. V is TRBV7-9 and J is TRBJ2-3; D is unresolved. CDR3 size: 15 residues. Germline lookup yields CDR1 SEHNR and CDR2 FQNEAQ (reference sequence). V lost 2 bases to trimming and J lost 0 bases, with 9 bases between them. DNA for the CDR3: TGTGCCAGCAGCTTACAGGCAATCAGCACAGATACGCAGTATTTT. Amino acid sequence: CASSLQAISTDTQYF.

The V gene is TRBV23-1, the J gene TRBJ2-3, with 7 nucleotides matching TRBD1. TRBV23-1 is an ORF, and what it does is uncertain. With 0 bases clipped from V and 1 base from J, the junction kept 13 bases outside the gene matches. The CDR3 runs 19 residues. CDR3 nucleotides: TGCGCCAGCAGTCAATCGAACGTGGACAGGCCGTTTTGCACAGATACGCAGTATTTT. It is translated as CASSQSNVDRPFCTDTQYF.

This clonotype was observed at least ten times. V usage is TRBV5-4 and J usage is TRBJ2-7; TRBD2 aligns across 10 bases. Germline CDR1 is SGHNT and CDR2 is YYREEE (reference sequence). CDR3 length: 14 residues. The V and J ends lost 2 bases and 5 bases, in that order; junction bases with no gene match: 4. The CDR3 loop reads CASSFSGRADEQYF. CDR3 in DNA: TGTGCCAGCAGCTTCAGCGGGAGGGCCGACGAGCAGTACTTC.

The table lists this clonotype with many counts. V usage is TRBV19 and J usage is TRBJ1-5; TRBD1 agrees at 9 bases. V shed 2 bases, J shed 7 bases, and the junction held 6 bases outside the gene matches. The germline gives CDR1 LNHDA, CDR2 SQIVND (reference sequence). CDR3 length equals 15 residues. DNA of the CDR3: TGTGCCAGTAGTATAATGGGACAGGGATACCAGCCCCAGCATTTT. Its protein is CASSIMGQGYQPQHF.

J is TRBJ2-6 and V is TRBV7-9, with 9 bases lining up with TRBD1. Trimming took 4 bases from V and 2 from J; bases not matched to a gene: 6. The CDR3 length is 17 residues. Germline V gives CDR1 SEHNR, CDR2 FQNEAQ (reference sequence). The CDR3 DNA follows: TGTGCCAGCAGCTCGGACAGGGGATCAGCTGGGGCCAACGTCCTGACTTTC. Protein: CASSSDRGSAGANVLTF.

As concerns this clonotype: As the CDR3 is not closed by the conserved phenylalanine or tryptophan, this likely results from a read error. The V gene is TRBV28, the J gene TRBJ1-5, with TRBD1 matching over 8 bases. The CDR3 is 15 amino acids. From germline, CDR1 is MDHEN and CDR2 SYDVKM. The V segment lost 2 bases and the J segment 2 bases; nucleotides outside the gene matches: 2. CDR3 DNA: TGTGCCAGCAGTTTAGTACAGGGGGGCAATCAGCCCCAGCATTCT. It codes for CASSLVQGGNQPQHS.

This clonotype has at least ten counts. The chain is built from TRBV27 and TRBJ1-5; no definite D call. V was shortened by 5 bases and J by 7 bases, with 9 bases between the two germline ends. The CDR3 runs 12 residues. Germline V gene sequence: CDR1 MNHEY, CDR2 SMNVEV (reference sequence). The CDR3 nucleotides read TGTGCCAGCAGTCAAGGGCAGCAGCCCCAGCATTTT. The encoded protein is CASSQGQQPQHF.

The V call is TRBV5-1, the J call TRBJ1-1, with 7 bases fitting TRBD1. J was trimmed by 5 bases and V by 3 bases; bases with no gene match: 7. The germline V gene encodes CDR1 SGHRS and CDR2 YFSETQ. The CDR3 is 14 amino acids. The CDR3 reads CASSSLTGVTEAFF. As DNA, the CDR3 is TGCGCCAGCAGCTCGTTAACAGGGGTAACTGAAGCTTTCTTT.

This clonotype was observed a few times. V gene TRBV7-9 combines with J gene TRBJ2-3, with 11 bases aligning to TRBD2. CDR3 length: 16 amino acids. Germline values: CDR1 SEHNR, CDR2 FQNEAQ (reference sequence). V was pared by 4 bases and J by 6 bases, with 9 bases of the junction left unmatched. This CDR3 is CASSSLTSGEGDTQYF. CDR3 DNA: TGTGCCAGCAGCTCGCTGACTAGCGGGGAGGGCGATACGCAGTATTTT.

This clonotype was found many times. This chain connects TRBV7-2 to TRBJ1-1; D gene unclear. CDR1 and CDR2 (germline): SGHTA, FQGNSA. The CDR3 is made up of 13 amino acids. Trimming took 2 bases from V and 4 from J, leaving 8 bases between them. CDR3 in DNA: TGTGCCAGCAGCTTAACTGGGTTCACTGAAGCTTTCTTT. Amino acid sequence: CASSLTGFTEAFF. The variable domain in full, completed from reference TRBV7-2 and TRBJ1-1, reads GAGVSQSPSNKVTEKGKDVELRCDPISGHTALYWYRQSLGQGLEFLIYFQGNSAPDKSGLPSDRFSAERTGGSVSTLTIQRTQQEDSAVYLCASSLTGFTEAFFGQGTRLTVV.

J is TRBJ1-2 and V is TRBV7-9, with 10 bases matching TRBD1. The V gene end was trimmed by 8 bases and the J gene end by 7 bases; junction bases not matched to a gene: 13. This CDR3 spans 15 amino acids. Germline CDR1 is SEHNR and CDR2 is FQNEAQ (reference sequence). CDR3 sequence (DNA): TGTGCCAGCGGCCCCTACCCGACAGGGGGCTTTGGCTACACCTTC. The encoded protein is CASGPYPTGGFGYTF.